The entry that follows covers one T cell receptor (beta chain) sequence. Antigen: not known. This entry belongs to a study of CD8+CD57+ T cells in acquired aplastic anemia. Overall study: Each DNA sample taken from sorted CD4+ and CD8+ cells came to approximately 3.3 ug on average.

CD8+CD57+ cell expansion had been shown by flow cytometry in patients chosen for sequencing. The patients, all of them, had severe acquired aplastic anemia. CDR3 and TCR beta VDJ profiling relied on genomic DNA as the template. From the reads, TCRdb called clonotypes with MiXCR, one entry per CDR3 protein. The table includes roughly 180,000 distinct CDR3 sequences, nearly 65% detected once. Study-wide points: Common to patients and controls were roughly 30 CD8+ CDR3 sequences.

There are 15 residues in the CDR3. Germline V gene sequence: CDR1 SEHNR, CDR2 FQNEAQ (reference sequence). V trimming: 5 bases; J trimming: 3 bases; junction bases outside the gene matches: 7. The chain has TRBV7-9 and TRBJ2-1; 7 bases agree with TRBD2. The specimen was sorted CD4+, CD8+, or CD8+CD57+ T cells (not recorded which) from PBMCs. This clonotype was obtained from a human donor with aplastic anemia. Written as DNA, the CDR3 is TGTGCCAGCAGCCATCGGCCTAGCGGCTACAATGAGCAGTTCTTC. This sequence encodes CASSHRPSGYNEQFF.